Below are 17 T cell receptor beta chains sequenced from a single sample in a study of Ad26.COV2.S vaccination and SARS-CoV-2 variants. Assay: immunoSEQ multiplex PCR; the TCRdb copy retains only in-frame clones and omits some. There are under 150,000 clones in the sample; 86% occur only once, and about 5% lies in the top ten. Sequenced material: peripheral blood, taken after recovery from COVID-19. These receptors originate from a human donor who had recovered from COVID-19.

The chain combines TRBV11-2 with TRBJ2-7; the match to TRBD1 covers 7 bases. The CDR3 runs 14 residues. Germline CDR1 SGHAT, CDR2 FQNNGV. Trimming removed 5 bases from V and 2 bases from J; junction bases left unmatched: 6. The CDR3 nucleotides are TGTGCCAGCAGCCGGCAGGGGGTTGCCTACGAGCAGTACTTC. Its protein is CASSRQGVAYEQYF. Based on the CDR3 plus reference TRBV11-2 and TRBJ2-7, the full variable domain is EAGVAQSPRYKIIEKRQSVAFWCNPISGHATLYWYQQILGQGPKLLIQFQNNGVVDDSQLPKDRFSAERLKGVDSTLKIQPAKLEDSAVYLCASSRQGVAYEQYFGPGTRLTVT.

The V call is TRBV10-3, the J call TRBJ2-7; 7 bases map to TRBD1. Unmatched junction bases numbered 10, after V lost 8 bases and J lost 6 bases. Germline CDR1 is ENHRY and CDR2 is SYGVKD. There are 13 residues in the CDR3. The CDR3 reads CAIAGTVSSEQYF. The CDR3 DNA sequence: TGTGCCATCGCCGGGACAGTCTCATCCGAGCAGTACTTC.

The chain recombines TRBV18 with TRBJ1-1; TRBD1 aligns across 10 bases. J gave up 6 bases and V 4 bases, and 8 bases lay outside the gene matches. CDR1 is KGHSH and CDR2 is LQKENI in the germline V gene. The CDR3 has 15 amino acids. The CDR3 reads CASSHGTGDLSEAFF. The CDR3, as DNA: TGTGCCAGCTCACACGGGACAGGGGATTTATCTGAAGCTTTCTTT.

The chain carries TRBV7-8 and TRBJ2-1; TRBD1 or TRBD2 may be the D gene (6 bases each). The ends were cut back, 4 bases at V and 7 bases at J, with 20 bases in the middle. This CDR3 is built from 16 residues. Germline V gene sequence: CDR1 SGHVS, CDR2 FQNEAQ. The CDR3 spells CASSSPGRGRVNEQFF. CDR3 sequence (DNA): TGTGCCAGCAGCTCCCCGGGCCGGGGGCGGGTGAATGAGCAGTTCTTC.

The chain combines TRBV27 with TRBJ2-7; 10 bases are shared with TRBD1. This CDR3 is built from 15 residues. CDR1 MNHEY and CDR2 SMNVEV come from the germline V gene (reference sequence). The V segment lost 2 bases and the J segment 2 bases; nucleotides outside the gene matches: 3. The CDR3 loop is CASSLGTGVPYEQYF. As DNA, the CDR3 is TGTGCCAGCAGTTTAGGGACAGGGGTCCCCTACGAGCAGTACTTC.

The rearrangement joins TRBV5-6 to TRBJ1-4; tentatively, D is TRBD1 (5 bases). CDR1 and CDR2 from the germline V gene are SGHDT and YYEEEE. The CDR3 length is 13 residues. Trimming stripped 4 bases from V and 8 bases from J, with 12 bases between. The chain's CDR3 is CASSPAGTEKLFF. The CDR3 bases are TGTGCCAGCAGCCCGGCCGGGACCGAAAAACTGTTTTTT. The full variable domain, rest sourced from reference TRBV5-6 and TRBJ1-4, is DAGVTQSPTHLIKTRGQQVTLRCSPKSGHDTVSWYQQALGQGPQFIFQYYEEEERQRGNFPDRFSGHQFPNYSSELNVNALLLGDSALYLCASSPAGTEKLFFGSGTQLSVL.

The rearrangement uses TRBV6-5 and TRBJ2-1; 10 bases map to TRBD2. The CDR3 loop spans 15 amino acids. J lost 1 base, V lost 7 bases, and 4 bases had no gene match. Germline CDR1 MNHEY, CDR2 SVGAGI. The CDR3 sequence: CASTRTSGSYNEQFF. CDR3 sequence (DNA): TGTGCCAGCACCCGGACTAGCGGATCCTACAATGAGCAGTTCTTC.

Here the CDR3 reads CASSYGGHPGNTIYF. In DNA, the CDR3 is TGTGCCAGCAGTTACGGGGGGCATCCTGGAAACACCATATATTTT. The chain carries TRBV6-5 and TRBJ1-3; D perhaps matches TRBD1 (6 bases). The CDR3 spans 15 residues. Germline-derived CDR1 and CDR2 are MNHEY and SVGAGI. Trimming took 2 bases from V and 2 from J, leaving 10 bases between them.

This chain connects TRBV6-5 to TRBJ2-2; D remains ambiguous. The CDR3 length is 14 residues. Germline V gene sequence: CDR1 MNHEY, CDR2 SVGAGI. V was cut by 6 bases and J by 3 bases, with 11 bases left in between. The CDR3 sequence is CASRVAWDTGELFF. DNA for the CDR3: TGTGCCAGCAGAGTGGCTTGGGACACCGGGGAGCTGTTTTTT.

This chain joins TRBV28 and TRBJ2-1; no clear D gene. Germline assignment: CDR1 MDHEN and CDR2 SYDVKM. Trimming removed 5 bases from V and 4 bases from J, with 9 bases in between. The CDR3 spans 13 residues. CDR3 in DNA: TGTGCCAGCAGTCCCCCCTTATACAATGAGCAGTTCTTC. Encoded protein: CASSPPLYNEQFF.

CDR3 sequence reads: CASTWGYGYTF. The CDR3 DNA reads as TGTGCCAGCACCTGGGGGTATGGCTACACCTTC. J is TRBJ1-2 and V is TRBV6-5; tentative D call: TRBD1 (5 bases). The CDR3 covers 11 residues. The V end lost 7 bases, the J end lost 5 bases, and 8 bases lay between the germline ends. Germline assignment: CDR1 MNHEY and CDR2 SVGAGI.

The chain uses TRBV4-3 and TRBJ2-2; D possibly matches TRBD1 or TRBD2 (6 bases each). CDR1 and CDR2 from the germline V gene are LGHNA and YSLEER. This CDR3 spans 15 amino acids. Trimming stripped 1 base from V and 7 bases from J, with 13 bases between. Written as DNA, the CDR3 is TGCGCCAGCAGCCAAGTATGGAGGGGGTACGGGGAGCTGTTTTTT. Translating gives CASSQVWRGYGELFF.

This rearrangement joins TRBV6-5 to TRBJ1-5; no clear D. The V and J ends lost 0 bases and 5 bases respectively, with 5 bases between them. Germline CDR1 is MNHEY and CDR2 is SVGAGI. CDR3 length: 13 residues. In DNA form, the CDR3 reads TGTGCCAGCAGTTACTCGATTGATCAGCCCCAGCATTTT. This codes for CASSYSIDQPQHF.

The chain has TRBV19 and TRBJ2-5; D is perhaps TRBD1 (5 bases). This CDR3 comprises 16 residues. The V and J ends lost 1 base and 1 base respectively, with 13 bases between them. CDR1 is LNHDA, CDR2 SQIVND, per germline (reference sequence). The CDR3 reads CASSIAQGPFQETQYF. DNA for the CDR3: TGTGCCAGTAGTATAGCCCAGGGCCCATTCCAAGAGACCCAGTACTTC. Together with reference TRBV19 and TRBJ2-5, the CDR3 gives the full variable domain: DGGITQSPKYLFRKEGQNVTLSCEQNLNHDAMYWYRQDPGQGLRLIYYSQIVNDFQKGDIAEGYSVSREKKESFPLTVTSAQKNPTAFYLCASSIAQGPFQETQYFGPGTRLLVL.

The rearrangement joins TRBV27 to TRBJ2-7; D is ambiguous. V gave up 3 bases and J gave up 1 base, with 10 bases separating them. The V gene's germline CDR1 is MNHEY and CDR2 SMNVEV (reference sequence). The CDR3 totals 14 residues. In DNA, the CDR3 is TGTGCCAGCAGTTTCCGGTTGGGGTCCTACGAGCAGTACTTC. The encoded protein is CASSFRLGSYEQYF.

This rearrangement joins TRBV2 to TRBJ1-4, with 7 bases lining up with TRBD1. The CDR3 spans 15 residues. Germline V CDR1 and CDR2: SNHLY, FYNNEI. J was trimmed by 8 bases and V by 11 bases; bases with no gene match: 17. The CDR3 region has the DNA TGTGCCGCCGGCAGGGGGGCAGGGCTATTGGAAAAACTGTTTTTT. This encodes CAAGRGAGLLEKLFF.

This chain joins TRBV19 and TRBJ1-1; D is unclear. The germline V gene has CDR1 LNHDA and CDR2 SQIVND (reference sequence). The CDR3 totals 13 residues. V was clipped by 2 bases and J by 6 bases, with 10 bases between them. CDR3 DNA sequence: TGTGCCAGTAGTATATCCCGCGGCCCTGAAGCTTTCTTT. Translation gives CASSISRGPEAFF. The whole variable domain, remainder taken from reference TRBV19 and TRBJ1-1, is DGGITQSPKYLFRKEGQNVTLSCEQNLNHDAMYWYRQDPGQGLRLIYYSQIVNDFQKGDIAEGYSVSREKKESFPLTVTSAQKNPTAFYLCASSISRGPEAFFGQGTRLTVV.